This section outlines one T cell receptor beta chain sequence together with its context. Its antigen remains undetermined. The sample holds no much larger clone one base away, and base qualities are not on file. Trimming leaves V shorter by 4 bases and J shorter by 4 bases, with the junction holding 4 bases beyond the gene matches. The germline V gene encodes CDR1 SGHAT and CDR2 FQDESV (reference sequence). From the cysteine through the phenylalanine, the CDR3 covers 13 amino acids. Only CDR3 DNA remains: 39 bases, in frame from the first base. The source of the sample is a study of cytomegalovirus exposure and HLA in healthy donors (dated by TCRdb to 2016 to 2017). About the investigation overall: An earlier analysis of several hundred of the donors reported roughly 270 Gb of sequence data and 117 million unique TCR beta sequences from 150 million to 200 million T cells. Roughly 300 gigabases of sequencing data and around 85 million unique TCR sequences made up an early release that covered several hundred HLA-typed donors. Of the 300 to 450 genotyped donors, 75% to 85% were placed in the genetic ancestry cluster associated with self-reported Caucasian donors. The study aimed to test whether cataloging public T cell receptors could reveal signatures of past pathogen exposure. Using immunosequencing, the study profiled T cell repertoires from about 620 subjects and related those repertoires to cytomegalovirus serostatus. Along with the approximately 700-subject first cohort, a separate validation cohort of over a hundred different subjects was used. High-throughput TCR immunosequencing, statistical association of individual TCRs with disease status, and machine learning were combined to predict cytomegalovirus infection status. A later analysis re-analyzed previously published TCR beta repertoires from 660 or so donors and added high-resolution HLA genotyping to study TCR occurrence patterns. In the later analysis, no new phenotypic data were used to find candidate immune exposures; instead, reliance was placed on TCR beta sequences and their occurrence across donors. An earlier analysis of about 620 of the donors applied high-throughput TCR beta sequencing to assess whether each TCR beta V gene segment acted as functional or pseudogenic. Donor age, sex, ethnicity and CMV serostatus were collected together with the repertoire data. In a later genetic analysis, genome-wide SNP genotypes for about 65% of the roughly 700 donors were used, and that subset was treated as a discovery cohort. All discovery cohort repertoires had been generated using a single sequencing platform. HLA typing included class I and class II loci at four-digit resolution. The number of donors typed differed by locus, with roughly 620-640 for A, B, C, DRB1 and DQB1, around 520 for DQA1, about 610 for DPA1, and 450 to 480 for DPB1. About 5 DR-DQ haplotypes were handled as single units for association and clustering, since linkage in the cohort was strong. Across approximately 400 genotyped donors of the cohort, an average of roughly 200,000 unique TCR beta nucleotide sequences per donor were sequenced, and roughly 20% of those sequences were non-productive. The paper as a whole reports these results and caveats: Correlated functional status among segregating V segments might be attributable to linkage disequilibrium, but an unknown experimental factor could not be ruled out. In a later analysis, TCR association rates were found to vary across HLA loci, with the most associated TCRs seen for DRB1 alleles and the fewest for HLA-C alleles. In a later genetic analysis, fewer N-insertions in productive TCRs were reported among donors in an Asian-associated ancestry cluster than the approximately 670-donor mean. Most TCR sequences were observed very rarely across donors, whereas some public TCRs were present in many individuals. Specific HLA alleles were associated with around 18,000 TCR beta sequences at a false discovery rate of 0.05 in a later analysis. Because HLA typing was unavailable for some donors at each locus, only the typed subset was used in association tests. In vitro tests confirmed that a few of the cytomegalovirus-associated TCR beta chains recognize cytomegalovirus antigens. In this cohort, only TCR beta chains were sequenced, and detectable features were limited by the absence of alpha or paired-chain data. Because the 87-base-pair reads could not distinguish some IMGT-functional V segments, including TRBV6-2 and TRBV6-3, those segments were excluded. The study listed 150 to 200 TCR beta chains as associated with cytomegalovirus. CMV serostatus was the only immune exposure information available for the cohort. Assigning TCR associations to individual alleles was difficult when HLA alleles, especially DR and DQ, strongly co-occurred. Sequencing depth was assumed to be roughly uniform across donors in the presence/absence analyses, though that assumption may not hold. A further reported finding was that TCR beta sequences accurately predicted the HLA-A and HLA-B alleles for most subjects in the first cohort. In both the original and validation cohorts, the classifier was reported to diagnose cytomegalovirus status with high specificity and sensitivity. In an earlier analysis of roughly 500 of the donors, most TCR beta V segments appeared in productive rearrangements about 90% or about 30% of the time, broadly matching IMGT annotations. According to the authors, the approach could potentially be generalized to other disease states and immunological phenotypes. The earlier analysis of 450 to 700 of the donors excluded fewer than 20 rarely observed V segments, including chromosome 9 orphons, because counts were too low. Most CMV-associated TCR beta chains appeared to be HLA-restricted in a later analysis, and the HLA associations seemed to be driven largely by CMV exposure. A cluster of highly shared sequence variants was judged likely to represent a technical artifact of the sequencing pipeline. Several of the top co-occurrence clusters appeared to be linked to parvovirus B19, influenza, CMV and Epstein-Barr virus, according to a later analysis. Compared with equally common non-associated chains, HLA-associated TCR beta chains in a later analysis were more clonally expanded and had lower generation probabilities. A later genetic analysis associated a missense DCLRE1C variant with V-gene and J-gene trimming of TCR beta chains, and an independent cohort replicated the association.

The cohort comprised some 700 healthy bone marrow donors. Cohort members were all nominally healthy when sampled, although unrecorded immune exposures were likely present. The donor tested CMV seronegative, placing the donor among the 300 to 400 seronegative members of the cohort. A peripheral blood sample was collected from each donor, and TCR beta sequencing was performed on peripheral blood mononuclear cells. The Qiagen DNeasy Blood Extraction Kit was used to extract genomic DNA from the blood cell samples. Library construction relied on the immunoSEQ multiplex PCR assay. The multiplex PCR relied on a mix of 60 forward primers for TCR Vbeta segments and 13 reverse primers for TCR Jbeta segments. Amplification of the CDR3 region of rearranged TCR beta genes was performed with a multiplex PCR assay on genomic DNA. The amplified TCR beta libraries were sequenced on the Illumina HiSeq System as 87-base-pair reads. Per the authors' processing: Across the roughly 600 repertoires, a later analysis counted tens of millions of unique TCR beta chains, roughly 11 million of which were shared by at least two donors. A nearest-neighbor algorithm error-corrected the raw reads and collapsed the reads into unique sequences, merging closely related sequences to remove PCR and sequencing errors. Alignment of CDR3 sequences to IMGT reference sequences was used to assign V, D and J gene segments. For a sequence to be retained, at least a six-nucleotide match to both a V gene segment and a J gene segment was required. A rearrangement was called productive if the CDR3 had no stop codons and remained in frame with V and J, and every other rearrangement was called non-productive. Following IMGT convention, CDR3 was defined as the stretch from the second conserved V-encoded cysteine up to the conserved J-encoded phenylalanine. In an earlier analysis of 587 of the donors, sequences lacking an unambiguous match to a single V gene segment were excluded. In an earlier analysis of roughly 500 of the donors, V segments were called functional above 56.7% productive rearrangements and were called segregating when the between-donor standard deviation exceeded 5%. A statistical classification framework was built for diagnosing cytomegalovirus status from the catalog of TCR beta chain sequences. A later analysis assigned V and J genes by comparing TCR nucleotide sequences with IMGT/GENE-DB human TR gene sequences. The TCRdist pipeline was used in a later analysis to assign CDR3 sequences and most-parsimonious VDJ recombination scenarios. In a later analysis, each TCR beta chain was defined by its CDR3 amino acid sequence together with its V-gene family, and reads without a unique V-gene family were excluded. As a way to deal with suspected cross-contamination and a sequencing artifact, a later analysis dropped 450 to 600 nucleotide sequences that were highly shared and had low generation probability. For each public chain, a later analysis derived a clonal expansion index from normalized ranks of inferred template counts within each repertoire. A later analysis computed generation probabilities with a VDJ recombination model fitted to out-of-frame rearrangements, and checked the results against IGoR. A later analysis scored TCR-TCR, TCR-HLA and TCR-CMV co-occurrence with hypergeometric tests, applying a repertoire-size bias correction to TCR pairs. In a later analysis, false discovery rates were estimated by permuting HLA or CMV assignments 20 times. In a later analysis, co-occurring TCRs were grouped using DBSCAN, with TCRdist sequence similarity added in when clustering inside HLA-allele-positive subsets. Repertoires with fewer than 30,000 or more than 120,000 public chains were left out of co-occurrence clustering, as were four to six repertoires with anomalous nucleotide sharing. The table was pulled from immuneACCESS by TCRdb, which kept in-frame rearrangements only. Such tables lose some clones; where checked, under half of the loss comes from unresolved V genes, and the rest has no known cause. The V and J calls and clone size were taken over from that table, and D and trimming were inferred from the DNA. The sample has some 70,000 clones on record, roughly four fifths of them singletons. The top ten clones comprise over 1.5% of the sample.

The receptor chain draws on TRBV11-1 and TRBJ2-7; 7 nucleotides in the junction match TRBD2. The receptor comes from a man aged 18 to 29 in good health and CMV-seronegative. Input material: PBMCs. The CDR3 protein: CASSSAGVYEQYF. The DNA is TGTGCCAGCAGCTCGGCGGGAGTGTACGAGCAGTACTTC.